Following are 10 T cell receptor beta chains from one sample sequenced in a study of chemoradiotherapy in HPV16-positive cancers. Clones were sequenced by immunoSEQ multiplex PCR, and TCRdb holds only the in-frame ones, with some missing. This sample carries about 31,000 clones, roughly 84% of them seen once, and the ten largest clones take around 5.1%. The sample here was blood, taken from a patient who underwent chemoradiotherapy. These TCRs come from a human donor with HPV-associated anogenital cancer.

This chain uses TRBV2 with TRBJ1-4; D possibly corresponds to TRBD1 (5 bases). Trimming took 8 bases from V and 6 from J, leaving 13 bases between them. CDR3 length: 13 residues. Germline V gene sequence: CDR1 SNHLY, CDR2 FYNNEI. This chain's CDR3 is CASSRDVDEKLFF. CDR3 in DNA: TGTGCCAGCTCCAGGGACGTCGATGAAAAACTGTTTTTT. The full variable domain, with the rest looked up from reference TRBV2 and TRBJ1-4, is EPEVTQTPSHQVTQMGQEVILRCVPISNHLYFYWYRQILGQKVEFLVSFYNNEISEKSEIFDDQFSVERPDGSNFTLKIRSTKLEDSAMYFCASSRDVDEKLFFGSGTQLSVL.

The rearrangement uses TRBV6-1 and TRBJ1-4; D is perhaps TRBD1 (5 bases). There are 18 residues in the CDR3. V was clipped by 2 bases and J by 2 bases, with 18 bases between them. From germline, CDR1 is MNHNS and CDR2 SASEGT. CDR3: CASSEFPPSGFTNEKLFF. The CDR3 nucleotides read TGTGCCAGCAGTGAATTCCCACCCTCAGGGTTTACTAATGAAAAACTGTTTTTT.

This chain links TRBV15 with TRBJ1-6; D call uncertain. V was pared by 3 bases and J by 7 bases, with 13 bases between. The V gene's germline CDR1 is LNHNV and CDR2 YYDKDF (reference sequence). CDR3 length: 15 amino acids. CDR3 amino acids: CATSSGLRANSPLHF. DNA of the CDR3: TGTGCCACCAGCAGCGGACTGCGAGCGAATTCACCCCTCCACTTT.

CDR3 residues: CASSRVGLAASTDTQYF. CDR3 nucleotides: TGTGCCAGCAGCCGTGTCGGGCTAGCGGCTAGCACAGATACGCAGTATTTT. J is TRBJ2-3 and V is TRBV27; 7 bases line up with TRBD2. Germline V CDR1 and CDR2: MNHEY, SMNVEV (reference sequence). The ends lost 6 bases at V and 0 bases at J; junction bases unmatched: 12. The CDR3 has 17 residues.

The V and J genes are TRBV11-2 and TRBJ1-6; tentatively, D is TRBD1 (5 bases). Per the germline V gene, CDR1 is SGHAT and CDR2 is FQNNGV. The CDR3 totals 15 residues. Trimming removed 5 bases at V and 7 bases at J, with 15 bases between. Here the CDR3 reads CASSLVKGLNSPLHF. CDR3 nucleotides: TGTGCCAGCAGCCTCGTGAAGGGGCTAAATTCACCCCTCCACTTT. Full variable domain (remainder filled in from reference TRBV11-2 and TRBJ1-6): EAGVAQSPRYKIIEKRQSVAFWCNPISGHATLYWYQQILGQGPKLLIQFQNNGVVDDSQLPKDRFSAERLKGVDSTLKIQPAKLEDSAVYLCASSLVKGLNSPLHFGNGTRLTVT.

The chain's CDR3 is CASTDPYNEQFF. In DNA, the CDR3 is TGTGCCAGCACGGACCCCTACAATGAGCAGTTCTTC. The chain employs TRBV27 and TRBJ2-1; D is ambiguous. This CDR3 contains 12 residues. Germline CDR1 and CDR2: MNHEY and SMNVEV (reference sequence). The V end lost 7 bases, the J end lost 2 bases, and 6 bases lay between the germline ends.

V and J are TRBV7-9 and TRBJ2-1; no clear D gene. Trimming stripped 1 base from V and 7 bases from J, with 11 bases between. The CDR3 is made up of 14 amino acids. Germline CDR1 and CDR2: SEHNR and FQNEAQ (reference sequence). The CDR3 reads CASSLDSSSNEQFF. Here the CDR3 DNA reads TGTGCCAGCAGCTTAGATTCTAGTAGTAATGAGCAGTTCTTC.

In its sample, this clone was seen once. The chain couples TRBV19 to TRBJ1-6; D gene uncertain. Trimming took 3 bases from V and 2 from J, leaving 14 bases between them. From germline, CDR1 is LNHDA and CDR2 SQIVND (reference sequence). The CDR3 loop spans 17 amino acids. CDR3 nucleotide sequence: TGTGCCAGTAGTATCCAGGCAGGCGCAACCTATAATTCACCCCTCCACTTT. Translation: CASSIQAGATYNSPLHF.

The rearrangement joins TRBV11-3 to TRBJ2-1; no reliable D call. Trimming cost V 3 bases and J 4 bases, with 10 bases left between them. CDR1 is SGHNT, CDR2 YENEEA, per germline. The CDR3 covers 14 residues. The CDR3: CASSFGQKYNEQFF. The CDR3, as DNA: TGTGCCAGCAGCTTTGGGCAGAAATACAATGAGCAGTTCTTC.

Only one count was recorded for this clone. The chain uses TRBV29-1 and TRBJ2-1, with a weak D call TRBD2 (6 bases). Trimming cost V 1 base and J 0 bases, with 13 bases left between them. CDR1 and CDR2 from the germline V gene are SQVTM and ANQGSEA. The length of the CDR3 is 16 residues. The CDR3 bases are TGCAGCGTTGAAGCGGGGGACCCTTCCTCCTACAATGAGCAGTTCTTC. Its translation is CSVEAGDPSSYNEQFF.